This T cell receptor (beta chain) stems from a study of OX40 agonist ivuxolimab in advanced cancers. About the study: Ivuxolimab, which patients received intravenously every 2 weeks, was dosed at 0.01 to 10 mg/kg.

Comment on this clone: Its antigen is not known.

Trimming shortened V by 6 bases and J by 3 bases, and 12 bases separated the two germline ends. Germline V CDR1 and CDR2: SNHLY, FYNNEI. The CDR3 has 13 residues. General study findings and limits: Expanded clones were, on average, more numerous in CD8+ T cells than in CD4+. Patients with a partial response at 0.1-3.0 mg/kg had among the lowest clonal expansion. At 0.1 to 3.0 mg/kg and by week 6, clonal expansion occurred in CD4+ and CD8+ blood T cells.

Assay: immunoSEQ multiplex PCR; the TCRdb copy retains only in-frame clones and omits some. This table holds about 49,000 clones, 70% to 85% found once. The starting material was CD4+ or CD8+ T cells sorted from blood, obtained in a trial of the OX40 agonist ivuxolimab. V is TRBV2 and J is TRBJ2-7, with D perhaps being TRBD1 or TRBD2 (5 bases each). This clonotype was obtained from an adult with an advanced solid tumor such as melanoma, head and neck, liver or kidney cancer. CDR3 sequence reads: CASSLGRYYEQYF. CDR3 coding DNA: TGTGCCAGCAGCCTGGGACGGTACTACGAGCAGTACTTC.